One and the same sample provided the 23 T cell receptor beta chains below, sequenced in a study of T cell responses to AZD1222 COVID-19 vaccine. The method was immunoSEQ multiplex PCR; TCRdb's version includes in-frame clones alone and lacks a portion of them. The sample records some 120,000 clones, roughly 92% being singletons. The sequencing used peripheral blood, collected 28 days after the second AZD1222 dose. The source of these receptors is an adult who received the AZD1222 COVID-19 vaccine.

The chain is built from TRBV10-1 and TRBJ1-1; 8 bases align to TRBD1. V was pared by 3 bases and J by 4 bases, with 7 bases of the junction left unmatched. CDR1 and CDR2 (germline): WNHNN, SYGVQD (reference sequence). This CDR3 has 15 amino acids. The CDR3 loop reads CASSEETGQGTEAFF. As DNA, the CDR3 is TGCGCCAGCAGTGAAGAGACTGGACAGGGCACTGAAGCTTTCTTT.

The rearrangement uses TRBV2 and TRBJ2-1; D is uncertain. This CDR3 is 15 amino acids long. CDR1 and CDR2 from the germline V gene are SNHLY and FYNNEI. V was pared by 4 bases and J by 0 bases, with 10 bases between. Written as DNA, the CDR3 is TGTGCCAGCAGTGCCCAGCGCAGCTCCTACAATGAGCAGTTCTTC. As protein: CASSAQRSSYNEQFF.

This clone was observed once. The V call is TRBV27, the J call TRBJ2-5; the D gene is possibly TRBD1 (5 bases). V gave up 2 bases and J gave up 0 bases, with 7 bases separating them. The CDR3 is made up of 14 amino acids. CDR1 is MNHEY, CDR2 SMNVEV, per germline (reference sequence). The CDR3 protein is CASSLTGNQETQYF. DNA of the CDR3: TGTGCCAGCAGTTTAACAGGCAACCAAGAGACCCAGTACTTC.

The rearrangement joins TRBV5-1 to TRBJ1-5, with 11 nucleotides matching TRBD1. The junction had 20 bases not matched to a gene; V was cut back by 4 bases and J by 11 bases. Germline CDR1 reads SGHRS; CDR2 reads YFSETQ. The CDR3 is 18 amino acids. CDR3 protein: CASSPPGQGVESKMAQHF. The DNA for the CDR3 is TGCGCCAGCAGCCCTCCGGGACAGGGGGTTGAATCTAAGATGGCCCAGCATTTT.

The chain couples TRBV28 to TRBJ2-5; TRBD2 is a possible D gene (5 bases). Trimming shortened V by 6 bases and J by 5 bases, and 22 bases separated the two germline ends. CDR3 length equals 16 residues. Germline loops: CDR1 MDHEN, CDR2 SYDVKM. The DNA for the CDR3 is TGTGCCAGCAGCGAGGGCTGGATGGGAAATGCGGAGACCCAGTACTTC. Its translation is CASSEGWMGNAETQYF.

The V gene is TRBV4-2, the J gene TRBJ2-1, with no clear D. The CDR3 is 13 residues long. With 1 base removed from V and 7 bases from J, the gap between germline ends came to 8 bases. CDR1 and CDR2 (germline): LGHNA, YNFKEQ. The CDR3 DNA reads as TGTGCCAGCAGCCAAGTGGGTGGGAATGAGCAGTTCTTC. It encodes CASSQVGGNEQFF.

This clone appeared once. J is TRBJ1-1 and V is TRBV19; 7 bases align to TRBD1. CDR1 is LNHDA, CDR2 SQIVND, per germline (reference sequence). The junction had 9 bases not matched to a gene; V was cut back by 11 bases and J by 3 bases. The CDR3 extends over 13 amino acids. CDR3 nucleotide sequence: TGTGCCTCCTGGGACAGAGCCTACACTGAAGCTTTCTTT. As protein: CASWDRAYTEAFF.

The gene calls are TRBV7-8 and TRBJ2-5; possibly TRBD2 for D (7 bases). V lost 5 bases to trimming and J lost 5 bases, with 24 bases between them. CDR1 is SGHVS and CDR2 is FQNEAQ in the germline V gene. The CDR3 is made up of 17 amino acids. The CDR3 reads CASSPPRWSGGLETQYF. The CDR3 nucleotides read TGTGCCAGCAGCCCCCCCAGATGGTCGGGGGGCTTGGAGACCCAGTACTTC.

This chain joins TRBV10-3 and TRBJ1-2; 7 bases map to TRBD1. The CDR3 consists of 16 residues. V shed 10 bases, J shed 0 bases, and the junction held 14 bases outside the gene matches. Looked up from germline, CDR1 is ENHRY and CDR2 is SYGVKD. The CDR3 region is CATLSRDSETNYGYTF. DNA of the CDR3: TGTGCCACCTTATCCCGGGACAGCGAAACTAACTATGGCTACACCTTC.

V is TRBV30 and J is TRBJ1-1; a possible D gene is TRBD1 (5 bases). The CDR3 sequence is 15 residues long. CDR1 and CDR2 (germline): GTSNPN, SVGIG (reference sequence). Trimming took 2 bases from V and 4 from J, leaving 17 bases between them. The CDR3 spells CAWSHESAGTTEAFF. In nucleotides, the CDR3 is TGTGCCTGGAGTCACGAATCCGCCGGGACCACTGAAGCTTTCTTT. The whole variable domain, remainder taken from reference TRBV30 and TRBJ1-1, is SQTIHQWPATLVQPVGSPLSLECTVEGTSNPNLYWYRQAAGRGLQLLFYSVGIGQISSEVPQNLSASRPQDRQFILSSKKLLLSDSGFYLCAWSHESAGTTEAFFGQGTRLTVV.

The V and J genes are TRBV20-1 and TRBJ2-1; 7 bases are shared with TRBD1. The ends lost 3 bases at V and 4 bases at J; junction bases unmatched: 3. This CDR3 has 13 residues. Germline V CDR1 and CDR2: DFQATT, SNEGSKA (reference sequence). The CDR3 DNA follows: TGCAGTGCTAGTGACAGGGAATACAATGAGCAGTTCTTC. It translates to CSASDREYNEQFF.

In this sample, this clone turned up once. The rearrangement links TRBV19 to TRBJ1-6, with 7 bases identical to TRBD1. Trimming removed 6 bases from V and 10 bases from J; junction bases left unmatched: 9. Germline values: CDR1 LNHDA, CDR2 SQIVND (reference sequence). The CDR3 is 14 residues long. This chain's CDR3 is CASRLQGFQSPLHF. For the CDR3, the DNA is TGTGCCAGTAGATTACAGGGGTTTCAGTCACCCCTCCACTTT. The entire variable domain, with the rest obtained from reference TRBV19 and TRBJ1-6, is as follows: DGGITQSPKYLFRKEGQNVTLSCEQNLNHDAMYWYRQDPGQGLRLIYYSQIVNDFQKGDIAEGYSVSREKKESFPLTVTSAQKNPTAFYLCASRLQGFQSPLHFGNGTRLTVT.

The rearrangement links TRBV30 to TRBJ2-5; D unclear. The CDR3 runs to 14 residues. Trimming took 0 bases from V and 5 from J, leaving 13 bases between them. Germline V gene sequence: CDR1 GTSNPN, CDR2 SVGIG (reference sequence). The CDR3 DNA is TGTGCCTGGAGTGTCGGCCTATCGGGTGAGACCCAGTACTTC. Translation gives CAWSVGLSGETQYF.

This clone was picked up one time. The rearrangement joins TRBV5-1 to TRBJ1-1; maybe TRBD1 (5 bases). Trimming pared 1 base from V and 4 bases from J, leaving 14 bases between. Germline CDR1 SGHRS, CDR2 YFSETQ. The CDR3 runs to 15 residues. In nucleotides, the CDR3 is TGCGCCAGCAGCTTGTTGGGGGAGTTGGGCACTGAAGCTTTCTTT. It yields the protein CASSLLGELGTEAFF.

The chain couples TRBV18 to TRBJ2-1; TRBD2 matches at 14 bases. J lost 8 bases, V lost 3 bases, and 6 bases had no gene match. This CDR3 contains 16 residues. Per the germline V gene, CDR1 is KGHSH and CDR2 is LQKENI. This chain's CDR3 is CASSPPGTSGSHEQFF. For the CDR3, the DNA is TGTGCCAGCTCACCTCCAGGGACTAGCGGGAGTCATGAGCAGTTCTTC.

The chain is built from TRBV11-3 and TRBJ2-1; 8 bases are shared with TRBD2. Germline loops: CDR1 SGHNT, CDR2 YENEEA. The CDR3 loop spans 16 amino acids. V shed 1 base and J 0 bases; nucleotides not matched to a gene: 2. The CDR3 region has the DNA TGTGCCAGCAGCTTAGTGGGGACTAGCTCCTACAATGAGCAGTTCTTC. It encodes CASSLVGTSSYNEQFF.

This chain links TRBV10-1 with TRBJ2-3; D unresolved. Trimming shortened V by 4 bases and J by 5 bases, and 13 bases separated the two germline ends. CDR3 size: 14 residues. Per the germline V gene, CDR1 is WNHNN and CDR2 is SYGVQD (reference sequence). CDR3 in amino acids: CASSAGGSGDTQYF. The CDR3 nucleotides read TGCGCCAGCAGTGCTGGCGGTTCAGGAGATACGCAGTATTTT.

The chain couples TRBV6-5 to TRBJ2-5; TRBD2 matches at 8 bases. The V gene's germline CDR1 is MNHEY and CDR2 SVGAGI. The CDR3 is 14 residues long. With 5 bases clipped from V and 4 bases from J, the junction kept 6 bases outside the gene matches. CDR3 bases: TGTGCCAGCAGTCCCGGACTAGCTACAGAGACCCAGTACTTC. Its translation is CASSPGLATETQYF.

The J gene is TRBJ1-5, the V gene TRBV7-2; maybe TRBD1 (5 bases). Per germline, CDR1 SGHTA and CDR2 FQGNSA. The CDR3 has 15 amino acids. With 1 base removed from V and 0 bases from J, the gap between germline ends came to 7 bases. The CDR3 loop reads CASSLGGNSNQPQHF. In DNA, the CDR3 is TGTGCCAGCAGCTTAGGGGGGAATAGCAATCAGCCCCAGCATTTT.

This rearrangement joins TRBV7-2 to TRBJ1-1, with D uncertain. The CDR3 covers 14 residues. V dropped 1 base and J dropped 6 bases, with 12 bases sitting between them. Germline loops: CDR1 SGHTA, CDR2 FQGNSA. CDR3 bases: TGTGCCAGCAGCTTAGGTGCAGGCTCCCCTGAAGCTTTCTTT. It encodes CASSLGAGSPEAFF.

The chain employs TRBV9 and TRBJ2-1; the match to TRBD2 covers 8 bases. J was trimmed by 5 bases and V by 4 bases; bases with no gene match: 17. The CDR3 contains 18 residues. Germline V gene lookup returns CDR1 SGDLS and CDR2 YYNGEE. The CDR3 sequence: CASSSHGGEASKNNEQFF. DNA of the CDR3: TGTGCCAGCAGCTCCCACGGGGGGGAAGCCTCCAAAAACAATGAGCAGTTCTTC.

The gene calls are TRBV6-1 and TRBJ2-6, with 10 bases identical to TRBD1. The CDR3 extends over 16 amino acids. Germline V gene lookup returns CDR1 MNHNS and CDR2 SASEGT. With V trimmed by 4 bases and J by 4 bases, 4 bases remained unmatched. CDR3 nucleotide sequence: TGTGCCAGCAGTGGGGACAGGGGAACGGGGGCCAACGTCCTGACTTTC. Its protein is CASSGDRGTGANVLTF.

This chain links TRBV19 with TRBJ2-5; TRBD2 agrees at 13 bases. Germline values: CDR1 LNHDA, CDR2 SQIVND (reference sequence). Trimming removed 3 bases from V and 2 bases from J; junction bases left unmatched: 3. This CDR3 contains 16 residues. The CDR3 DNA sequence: TGTGCCAGTAGTATTGTGGGACTAGCGGGGCAAGAGACCCAGTACTTC. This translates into CASSIVGLAGQETQYF.